These 27 T cell receptor beta chains share one sample of origin, sequenced in a study of OX40 agonist ivuxolimab in advanced cancers. TCRdb's table, derived via immunoSEQ multiplex PCR, lists solely in-frame clones and lacks some. The table has roughly 26,000 clones, 80% to 90% seen once. This specimen consisted of CD4+ or CD8+ T cells sorted from blood, obtained in a trial of the OX40 agonist ivuxolimab. The receptor set was obtained from an adult with an advanced solid tumor such as melanoma, head and neck, liver or kidney cancer.

V and J are TRBV19 and TRBJ2-1; D might be TRBD2 (6 bases). V shed 3 bases and J shed 9 bases, with 6 bases lying between them. Germline CDR1 and CDR2: LNHDA and SQIVND (reference sequence). This CDR3 has 11 residues. CDR3: CASSISGEQFF. CDR3 coding DNA: TGTGCCAGTAGTATTAGCGGTGAGCAGTTCTTC.

The V gene is TRBV7-2, the J gene TRBJ2-5, with D possibly being TRBD2 (5 bases). V was shortened by 5 bases and J by 2 bases, with 15 bases between the two germline ends. Germline loops: CDR1 SGHTA, CDR2 FQGNSA. The CDR3 spans 15 residues. The CDR3 bases are TGTGCCAGCAGCCGACTCTCGGGGTTACAAGAGACCCAGTACTTC. It specifies CASSRLSGLQETQYF.

J is TRBJ2-1 and V is TRBV27; D not certain. Trimming pared 5 bases from V and 2 bases from J, leaving 16 bases between. Germline CDR1 MNHEY, CDR2 SMNVEV (reference sequence). The CDR3 is 16 amino acids. CDR3 in DNA: TGTGCCAGCAGTCACGTAGGCCCGGCGACCTACAATGAGCAGTTCTTC. As protein: CASSHVGPATYNEQFF.

The CDR3: CASSSNTDTQYF. Here the CDR3 DNA reads TGTGCCAGCAGCTCGAATACAGATACGCAGTATTTT. The J gene is TRBJ2-3, the V gene TRBV11-3, with no clear D. In germline, CDR1 is SGHNT, CDR2 YENEEA. The V gene lost 4 bases and the J gene lost 3 bases, with 5 bases spanning the gap. The CDR3 loop spans 12 amino acids.

The V gene is TRBV29-1, the J gene TRBJ2-5; possible D gene TRBD2, 5 bases. Trimming removed 8 bases at V and 3 bases at J, with 16 bases between. Germline V gives CDR1 SQVTM, CDR2 ANQGSEA. The CDR3 contains 13 residues. The CDR3: CSHRDLGEETQYF. The CDR3 DNA reads TGCAGCCACCGGGATCTTGGGGAAGAGACCCAGTACTTC.

The V and J genes are TRBV13 and TRBJ1-1, with D maybe TRBD1 (5 bases). Per the germline V gene, CDR1 is PRHDT and CDR2 is FYEKMQ (reference sequence). Trimming cost V 6 bases and J 0 bases, with 14 bases left between them. This CDR3 is 15 amino acids long. The CDR3 DNA follows: TGTGCCAGCAGATTCCGCGGGGGGATGAACACTGAAGCTTTCTTT. Residues: CASRFRGGMNTEAFF.

The chain joins TRBV27 to TRBJ2-1, with D unresolved. Germline V gene lookup returns CDR1 MNHEY and CDR2 SMNVEV (reference sequence). V gave up 6 bases and J gave up 4 bases, with 10 bases separating them. The CDR3 sequence is 13 residues long. DNA for the CDR3: TGTGCCAGCAGCTTTTCTAAATACAATGAGCAGTTCTTC. Protein: CASSFSKYNEQFF.

The chain carries TRBV6-5 and TRBJ2-7, with D unclear. Germline V CDR1 and CDR2: MNHEY, SVGAGI. V was pared by 4 bases and J by 3 bases, with 10 bases between. This CDR3 has 13 amino acids. CDR3 loop: CASSFSVGYEQYF. DNA of the CDR3: TGTGCCAGCAGTTTTTCGGTCGGCTACGAGCAGTACTTC.

Written as DNA, the CDR3 is TGTGCCAGCAGCGTCTCGGTGGGCGCGGCGGAGCAGTTCTTC. It codes for CASSVSVGAAEQFF. The chain joins TRBV9 to TRBJ2-1; D uncertain. Trimming took 2 bases from V and 10 from J, leaving 16 bases between them. CDR1 and CDR2 from the germline V gene are SGDLS and YYNGEE. The CDR3 covers 14 residues.

This chain connects TRBV2 to TRBJ1-5, with D possibly matching TRBD1 (6 bases). V gave up 5 bases and J gave up 1 base, with 12 bases separating them. In germline, CDR1 is SNHLY, CDR2 FYNNEI. This CDR3 spans 15 amino acids. The CDR3 bases are TGTGCCAGCAGTCCACAGGGCTCGAGCAATCAGCCCCAGCATTTT. This encodes CASSPQGSSNQPQHF.

The chain joins TRBV11-2 to TRBJ2-1; D is perhaps TRBD2 (5 bases). Deletions cut 2 bases from V and 8 bases from J, with 19 bases between. This CDR3 comprises 16 residues. Germline CDR1 SGHAT, CDR2 FQNNGV. The CDR3 region is CASSLFSLASSYEQFF. DNA of the CDR3: TGTGCCAGCAGCTTATTTTCCTTGGCTAGCTCTTATGAGCAGTTCTTC.

This rearrangement joins TRBV7-9 to TRBJ2-2, with D unresolved. The germline V gene encodes CDR1 SEHNR and CDR2 FQNEAQ (reference sequence). The germline V and J ends were trimmed by 2 bases and 1 base, with 5 bases remaining between them. The CDR3 sequence is 14 residues long. The CDR3 here is CASSLYQNTGELFF. CDR3 sequence (DNA): TGTGCCAGCAGCTTATACCAGAACACCGGGGAGCTGTTTTTT.

The rearrangement uses TRBV6-5 and TRBJ1-1; perhaps TRBD1 as D (6 bases). The CDR3 runs to 14 residues. The V end lost 2 bases, the J end lost 1 base, and 8 bases lay between the germline ends. The V gene's germline CDR1 is MNHEY and CDR2 SVGAGI. CDR3 bases: TGTGCCAGCAGTTACGGGGACACGAACACTGAAGCTTTCTTT. Its protein product is CASSYGDTNTEAFF.

The chain has TRBV19 and TRBJ2-7, with a possible D match to TRBD1 (5 bases). The germline CDR1 and CDR2 sequences are LNHDA and SQIVND (reference sequence). The CDR3 is 14 amino acids. Trimming removed 5 bases from V and 1 base from J, with 12 bases in between. CDR3 region: CASSWSQGSYEQYF. CDR3 in DNA: TGTGCCAGTAGTTGGTCGCAGGGTTCCTACGAGCAGTACTTC.

The chain carries TRBV27 and TRBJ2-1, with no clear D. Between the trimmed V and J ends, which lost 0 bases and 7 bases, there was a span of 4 bases. Germline CDR1 is MNHEY and CDR2 is SMNVEV (reference sequence). CDR3 length equals 12 residues. The CDR3 loop reads CASSLSGNEQFF. CDR3 nucleotides: TGTGCCAGCAGTTTATCAGGTAATGAGCAGTTCTTC.

This clone appeared a few times. The chain recombines TRBV6-6 with TRBJ1-4, with D uncertain. Looked up from germline, CDR1 is MNHNY and CDR2 is SVGAGI (reference sequence). V lost 5 bases, J lost 8 bases, and 3 bases lay in between. CDR3 size: 10 residues. The CDR3 nucleotides are TGTGCCAGCAGTAAGGAAAAACTGTTTTTT. Protein sequence: CASSKEKLFF.

The J gene is TRBJ2-6, the V gene TRBV7-6; D uncertain. The length of the CDR3 is 14 residues. CDR1 and CDR2 from the germline V gene are SGHVS and FNYEAQ. V was clipped by 2 bases and J by 2 bases, with 4 bases between them. This CDR3 reads CASSLMAGANVLTF. As DNA, the CDR3 is TGTGCCAGCAGCTTAATGGCTGGGGCCAACGTCCTGACTTTC.

The V and J genes are TRBV29-1 and TRBJ2-7, with D unresolved. CDR3 length: 11 amino acids. Germline CDR1 is SQVTM and CDR2 is ANQGSEA. The ends were cut back, 6 bases at V and 3 bases at J, with 9 bases in the middle. CDR3 coding DNA: TGCAGCGTCAGAAAGGACTACGAGCAGTACTTC. The encoded protein is CSVRKDYEQYF.

This clone was seen only once. The chain uses TRBV19 and TRBJ2-3; tentatively, D is TRBD1 or TRBD2 (6 bases each). This CDR3 is 14 amino acids long. Germline CDR1 reads LNHDA; CDR2 reads SQIVND (reference sequence). Trimming pared 5 bases from V and 2 bases from J, leaving 11 bases between. The CDR3 here is CASSSGGYTDTQYF. CDR3 DNA: TGTGCCAGTAGTTCCGGGGGCTACACAGATACGCAGTATTTT.

This chain connects TRBV4-1 to TRBJ1-5, with D unresolved. V shed 4 bases and J shed 3 bases, with 16 bases lying between them. CDR1 and CDR2 (germline): MGHRA, YSYEKL. The CDR3 spans 16 residues. CDR3 nucleotides: TGCGCCAGCAGCCTAACTGGCGGCCATTCCAATCAGCCCCAGCATTTT. This sequence encodes CASSLTGGHSNQPQHF.

The chain employs TRBV6-5 and TRBJ2-5; D may be TRBD2 (5 bases). V lost 5 bases and J 8 bases, leaving 15 bases between the germline ends. There are 13 residues in the CDR3. Germline CDR1 and CDR2: MNHEY and SVGAGI. The CDR3 nucleotides read TGTGCCAGCAGTCTAGCCGTCCTAGGAACCCAGTACTTC. Its translation is CASSLAVLGTQYF.

The V and J genes are TRBV19 and TRBJ1-1; D is unclear. The germline V gene encodes CDR1 LNHDA and CDR2 SQIVND (reference sequence). Trimming cost V 6 bases and J 6 bases, with 11 bases left between them. The CDR3 has 12 residues. CDR3 DNA sequence: TGTGCCAGTAGGAATGTGGGCCCTGAAGCTTTCTTT. Protein sequence: CASRNVGPEAFF.

This clone came up once. The rearrangement links TRBV5-4 to TRBJ1-3; 7 bases line up with TRBD1. This CDR3 is built from 15 residues. Germline CDR1 and CDR2: SGHNT and YYREEE (reference sequence). Germline trimming cut 2 bases from V and 3 bases from J; bases unmatched to any gene: 5. The CDR3 DNA follows: TGTGCCAGCAGCTTTCAGGGGGGTTATGGAAACACCATATATTTT. This sequence encodes CASSFQGGYGNTIYF.

The chain combines TRBV5-1 with TRBJ1-2, with D perhaps TRBD1 (6 bases). The CDR3 consists of 16 residues. V shed 1 base and J shed 1 base, with 14 bases lying between them. Germline values: CDR1 SGHRS, CDR2 YFSETQ. This chain's CDR3 is CASSLSRQGINYGYTF. In DNA form, the CDR3 reads TGCGCCAGCAGCTTGTCTAGGCAGGGGATTAACTATGGCTACACCTTC.

This chain uses TRBV4-1 with TRBJ2-7; D gene unclear. Germline CDR1 MGHRA, CDR2 YSYEKL. This CDR3 region has 13 residues. V was shortened by 3 bases and J by 5 bases, with 11 bases between the two germline ends. CDR3 coding DNA: TGCGCCAGCAGCCAGGTGGTGACCAACGAGCAGTACTTC. Translated, it gives CASSQVVTNEQYF.

The chain recombines TRBV7-9 with TRBJ2-1; TRBD1 aligns across 9 bases. The CDR3 sequence is 16 residues long. Germline V CDR1 and CDR2: SEHNR, FQNEAQ (reference sequence). J gave up 9 bases and V 6 bases, and 15 bases lay outside the gene matches. In nucleotides, the CDR3 is TGTGCCAGCAGTTTATCCAACAGGGGGCGAGTAGGTGAGCAGTTCTTC. Its translation is CASSLSNRGRVGEQFF.

V is TRBV27 and J is TRBJ2-7, with TRBD2 identical over 7 bases. The CDR3 contains 13 residues. Germline V gene data show CDR1 as MNHEY and CDR2 as SMNVEV (reference sequence). J lost 5 bases, V lost 5 bases, and 6 bases had no gene match. CDR3 bases: TGTGCCAGCAGTCTGGGGGGGAGGAACGAGCAGTACTTC. Translation: CASSLGGRNEQYF.